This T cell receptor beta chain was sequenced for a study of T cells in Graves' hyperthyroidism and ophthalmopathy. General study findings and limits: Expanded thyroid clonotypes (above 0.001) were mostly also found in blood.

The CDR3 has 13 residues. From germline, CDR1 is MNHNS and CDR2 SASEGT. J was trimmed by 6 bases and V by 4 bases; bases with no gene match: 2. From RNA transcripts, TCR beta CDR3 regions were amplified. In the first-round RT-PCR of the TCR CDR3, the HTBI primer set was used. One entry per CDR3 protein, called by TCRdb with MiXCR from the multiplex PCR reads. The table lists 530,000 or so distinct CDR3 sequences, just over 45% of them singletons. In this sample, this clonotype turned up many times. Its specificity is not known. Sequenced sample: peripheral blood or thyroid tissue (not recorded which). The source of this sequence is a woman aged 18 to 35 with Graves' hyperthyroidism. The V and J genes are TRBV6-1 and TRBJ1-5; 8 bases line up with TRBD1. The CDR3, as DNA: TGTGCCAGCAGTGCGACAGGGGCTCAGCCCCAGCATTTT. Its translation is CASSATGAQPQHF.